The rows below give T cell receptor beta chains drawn from one sample of a study of response to subunit inactivated influenza vaccine. TCRdb independently ran MiXCR on the RT-PCR reads; one entry per CDR3 protein. In the table there are hundreds of thousands of distinct CDR3 sequences, about 15% of which are singletons. The sample consisted of PBMCs from blood, taken approximately 15 days before vaccination. These receptors came from a middle-aged man who received an inactivated influenza vaccine. Each CDR3 is given with its conserved first and last residue. Each record gives: J gene, V gene, clone size, D gene, CDR3 DNA, CDR3 protein. D genes are given only for firm matches. The size entry is marked missing in some rows and otherwise reads once, few, many or a size class.

j_gene: TRBJ2-5; v_gene: TRBV9; abundance: NA; d_gene: NA; CDR3nt: TGTGCCAGCAGCGTCTCCGAGGAGACCCAGTACTTC; CDR3aa: CASSVSEETQYF
j_gene: TRBJ1-1; v_gene: TRBV10-3; abundance: many; d_gene: NA; CDR3nt: TGTGCCACCAGCAGGGTTTCGAACACTGAAGCTTTCTTT; CDR3aa: CATSRVSNTEAFF
j_gene: TRBJ2-5; v_gene: TRBV29-1; abundance: few; d_gene: TRBD2; CDR3nt: TGCAGCGTTGGGGGGCTAGCGGGAGGGATACAGACCCAGTACTTC; CDR3aa: CSVGGLAGGIQTQYF
j_gene: TRBJ2-7; v_gene: TRBV27; abundance: NA; d_gene: NA; CDR3nt: TGTGCCAGCAGTTGGTTTCAGGGTTCCTACGAGCAGTACTTC; CDR3aa: CASSWFQGSYEQYF
j_gene: TRBJ2-1; v_gene: TRBV7-6; abundance: many; d_gene: NA; CDR3nt: TGTGCCAGCAGCTTAGACAGTCTCTCCTACAATGAGCAGTTCTTC; CDR3aa: CASSLDSLSYNEQFF
j_gene: TRBJ2-5; v_gene: TRBV12-3/TRBV12-4; abundance: NA; d_gene: NA; CDR3nt: TGTGCCAGCAGTCCGGGGGACAGAGGACGGGCAGAAGAGACCCAGTACTTC; CDR3aa: CASSPGDRGRAEETQYF
j_gene: TRBJ2-7; v_gene: TRBV20-1; abundance: NA; d_gene: TRBD2; CDR3nt: TGCAGTGCTAGTGTCCTAGCGGGGGTTTCGATCTACGAGCAGTACTTC; CDR3aa: CSASVLAGVSIYEQYF
j_gene: TRBJ1-5; v_gene: TRBV5-1; abundance: many; d_gene: TRBD1; CDR3nt: TGCGCCAGCAGTTGGGACAGGGGGCCTAATCAGCCCCAGCATTTT; CDR3aa: CASSWDRGPNQPQHF
j_gene: TRBJ2-3; v_gene: TRBV4-3; abundance: NA; d_gene: NA; CDR3nt: TGCGCCAGCAGCCGAGAAAGATCGGGGGCAGATACGCAGTATTTT; CDR3aa: CASSRERSGADTQYF
j_gene: TRBJ2-7; v_gene: TRBV5-1; abundance: many; d_gene: NA; CDR3nt: TGCGCCAGCAGCTTGGATGGGGGCGCTTTCTACGAGCAGTACTTC; CDR3aa: CASSLDGGAFYEQYF
j_gene: TRBJ2-2; v_gene: TRBV20-1; abundance: few; d_gene: TRBD2; CDR3nt: TGCAGTGCTAGCGGGAGGGCGAACACCGGGGAGCTGTTTTTT; CDR3aa: CSASGRANTGELFF
j_gene: TRBJ2-1; v_gene: TRBV5-1; abundance: NA; d_gene: TRBD2; CDR3nt: TGCGCCAGCAGCTGGGGTCCAGCGGGAGAGGGTGAGCAGTTCTTC; CDR3aa: CASSWGPAGEGEQFF
j_gene: TRBJ2-5; v_gene: TRBV24-1; abundance: NA; d_gene: NA; CDR3nt: TGTGCCACCAGTGATTTGCAGGGATCGGAGACCCAGTACTTC; CDR3aa: CATSDLQGSETQYF
j_gene: TRBJ2-1; v_gene: TRBV6-5; abundance: few; d_gene: TRBD2; CDR3nt: TGTGCCAGCAGTTACGCCGGACTAGCGGGGTACAATGAGCAGTTCTTC; CDR3aa: CASSYAGLAGYNEQFF
j_gene: TRBJ1-5; v_gene: TRBV29-1; abundance: many; d_gene: NA; CDR3nt: TGCAGCGTTGGCCCGGGGGCCCTTCAGCCCCAGCATTTT; CDR3aa: CSVGPGALQPQHF
j_gene: TRBJ2-5; v_gene: TRBV7-2; abundance: NA; d_gene: TRBD1; CDR3nt: TGTGCCAGCAGCCCCAGGACAGGGGGCATGGAGACCCAGTACTTC; CDR3aa: CASSPRTGGMETQYF
j_gene: TRBJ2-1; v_gene: TRBV11-3; abundance: few; d_gene: NA; CDR3nt: TGTGCCAGCAGCTTAACAGGCAGTGAGCAGTTCTTC; CDR3aa: CASSLTGSEQFF
j_gene: TRBJ2-3; v_gene: TRBV2; abundance: few; d_gene: NA; CDR3nt: TGTGCCAGCTTTTCCCAGGACCTTAGCACAGATACGCAGTATTTT; CDR3aa: CASFSQDLSTDTQYF
j_gene: TRBJ1-2; v_gene: TRBV15; abundance: NA; d_gene: NA; CDR3nt: TGTGCCACCAGTCTGACAGGAAACTATGGCTACACCTTC; CDR3aa: CATSLTGNYGYTF
j_gene: TRBJ2-1; v_gene: TRBV5-1; abundance: few; d_gene: NA; CDR3nt: TGCGCCAGCAGCTTACGTTCTAGGGATGAGCAGTTCTTC; CDR3aa: CASSLRSRDEQFF
j_gene: TRBJ1-6; v_gene: TRBV9; abundance: NA; d_gene: NA; CDR3nt: TGTGCCAGCAGCGCGGGACTGAATAATTCACCCCTCCACTTT; CDR3aa: CASSAGLNNSPLHF
j_gene: TRBJ2-1; v_gene: TRBV5-1; abundance: NA; d_gene: TRBD1; CDR3nt: TGCGCCAGCGAAATTCCGGGACAGGGGGGATACAATGAGCAGTTCTTC; CDR3aa: CASEIPGQGGYNEQFF
j_gene: TRBJ1-1; v_gene: TRBV7-9; abundance: few; d_gene: NA; CDR3nt: TGTGCCAGTAACTGGGGCACTGAAGCTTTCTTT; CDR3aa: CASNWGTEAFF
j_gene: TRBJ1-1; v_gene: TRBV12-3/TRBV12-4; abundance: NA; d_gene: NA; CDR3nt: TGTGCCAGCAGATCCCTCACAGTGAACACTGAAGCTTTCTTT; CDR3aa: CASRSLTVNTEAFF
j_gene: TRBJ2-7; v_gene: TRBV6-5; abundance: NA; d_gene: NA; CDR3nt: TGTGCCACTACCGTGGGCTACGAGCAGTACTTC; CDR3aa: CATTVGYEQYF
j_gene: TRBJ2-7; v_gene: TRBV29-1; abundance: many; d_gene: NA; CDR3nt: TGCAGCGTTGTAGGGGGGGGGTACGAGCAGTACTTC; CDR3aa: CSVVGGGYEQYF
j_gene: TRBJ2-4; v_gene: TRBV6-2/TRBV6-3; abundance: NA; d_gene: TRBD2; CDR3nt: TGTGCCAGCAATATTAGCCTTGGGACTAGCGAAGTATTAGCCAAAAACATTCAGTACTTC; CDR3aa: CASNISLGTSEVLAKNIQYF
j_gene: TRBJ2-7; v_gene: TRBV5-1; abundance: NA; d_gene: TRBD2; CDR3nt: TGCGCCAGCAGCTTGTTCGCGGGAGGGCCCTACGAGCAGTACTTC; CDR3aa: CASSLFAGGPYEQYF
j_gene: TRBJ2-1; v_gene: TRBV7-8; abundance: NA; d_gene: NA; CDR3nt: TGTGCCAGCAGCTCCGCCGGGTATAGGTCCTACAATGAGCAGTTCTTC; CDR3aa: CASSSAGYRSYNEQFF
j_gene: TRBJ1-1; v_gene: TRBV5-5; abundance: few; d_gene: NA; CDR3nt: TGTGCCAGCAGCTTGTGGGATTACACTGAAGCTTTCTTT; CDR3aa: CASSLWDYTEAFF
j_gene: TRBJ2-3; v_gene: TRBV7-2; abundance: NA; d_gene: NA; CDR3nt: TGTGCCAGCAGCCCCCAGGTGGGTTTCACAGATACGCAGTATTTT; CDR3aa: CASSPQVGFTDTQYF
j_gene: TRBJ1-6; v_gene: TRBV7-2; abundance: NA; d_gene: TRBD1; CDR3nt: TGTGCCAGCAGCCCTGGACAGGGGAGCTCCTATAATTCACCCCTCCACTTT; CDR3aa: CASSPGQGSSYNSPLHF
j_gene: TRBJ2-7; v_gene: TRBV7-2; abundance: NA; d_gene: TRBD2; CDR3nt: TGTGCCAGCAGCCCCGGGGGGGCGGTATACGAGCAGTACTTC; CDR3aa: CASSPGGAVYEQYF
j_gene: TRBJ2-7; v_gene: TRBV19; abundance: NA; d_gene: TRBD1; CDR3nt: TGTGCCAGTAGTACGGCGGGACAGGGAACCTACGAGCAGTACTTC; CDR3aa: CASSTAGQGTYEQYF
j_gene: TRBJ2-1; v_gene: TRBV4-1; abundance: NA; d_gene: NA; CDR3nt: TGCGCCAGCAGCCAAGGTGGGACTGAGCAGTTCTTC; CDR3aa: CASSQGGTEQFF
j_gene: TRBJ2-7; v_gene: TRBV2; abundance: NA; d_gene: NA; CDR3nt: TGTGCCAGCAGTGAAGAAAGGGCGGGGCCCTCCTACGAGCAGTACTTC; CDR3aa: CASSEERAGPSYEQYF
j_gene: TRBJ2-1; v_gene: TRBV28; abundance: NA; d_gene: TRBD2; CDR3nt: TGTGCCAGCAGTCTAAGCGGGATTAGCGGGGGGTACAATGAGCAGTTCTTC; CDR3aa: CASSLSGISGGYNEQFF
j_gene: TRBJ2-1; v_gene: TRBV5-1; abundance: NA; d_gene: NA; CDR3nt: TGCGCCAGCAGGCCCAGCTCCTACAATGAGCAGTTCTTC; CDR3aa: CASRPSSYNEQFF
j_gene: TRBJ1-1; v_gene: TRBV29-1; abundance: few; d_gene: TRBD1; CDR3nt: TGCAGCGCTGGTGAACGGACAGGGGGCTTTTTGAACACTGAAGCTTTCTTT; CDR3aa: CSAGERTGGFLNTEAFF
j_gene: TRBJ1-1; v_gene: TRBV5-1; abundance: NA; d_gene: NA; CDR3nt: TGCGCCAGCAGCTTGGTCCTTTGGGGCACTGAAGCTTTCTTT; CDR3aa: CASSLVLWGTEAFF
j_gene: TRBJ2-7; v_gene: TRBV24-1; abundance: many; d_gene: NA; CDR3nt: TGTGCCACCAGTGATTCCCCGACGGGCATACTCTCCTACGAGCAGTACTTC; CDR3aa: CATSDSPTGILSYEQYF
j_gene: TRBJ1-6; v_gene: TRBV7-8; abundance: NA; d_gene: NA; CDR3nt: TGTGCCAGCAGCTTGGGAGAGCGATCACCCCTCCACTTT; CDR3aa: CASSLGERSPLHF
j_gene: TRBJ2-1; v_gene: TRBV7-7; abundance: NA; d_gene: TRBD1; CDR3nt: TGTGCCAGCAGCCCGGGGACAGGGGGCAATGAGCAGTTCTTC; CDR3aa: CASSPGTGGNEQFF
j_gene: TRBJ2-1; v_gene: TRBV27; abundance: NA; d_gene: NA; CDR3nt: TGTGCCAGCCCTGAGGTAATCACCTACAATGAGCAGTTCTTC; CDR3aa: CASPEVITYNEQFF
j_gene: TRBJ1-3; v_gene: TRBV12-3/TRBV12-4; abundance: NA; d_gene: NA; CDR3nt: TGTGCCAGCAGTTTAGCTTATGCTGACACAGTATCTGGAAACACCATATATTTT; CDR3aa: CASSLAYADTVSGNTIYF
j_gene: TRBJ2-3; v_gene: TRBV28; abundance: many; d_gene: TRBD2; CDR3nt: TGTGCCAGCAGTTCCCCGGGACTAGCGGGATTAGAAGATACGCAGTATTTT; CDR3aa: CASSSPGLAGLEDTQYF
j_gene: TRBJ2-1; v_gene: TRBV24-1; abundance: NA; d_gene: NA; CDR3nt: TGTGCCACCAGTGATTCCGAACAGGGATATTGGTTCTTC; CDR3aa: CATSDSEQGYWFF
j_gene: TRBJ2-7; v_gene: TRBV2; abundance: NA; d_gene: NA; CDR3nt: TGTGCCAGCAACGGGGAAAACAAGCAGTACTTC; CDR3aa: CASNGENKQYF
j_gene: TRBJ2-5; v_gene: TRBV5-1; abundance: many; d_gene: NA; CDR3nt: TGCGCCAGCAGCTGGACTGGGAATTCAGAGACCCAGTACTTC; CDR3aa: CASSWTGNSETQYF
j_gene: TRBJ2-7; v_gene: TRBV29-1; abundance: few; d_gene: NA; CDR3nt: TGCAGCGTTAGCCTAGCTGGTTACGAGCAGTACTTC; CDR3aa: CSVSLAGYEQYF